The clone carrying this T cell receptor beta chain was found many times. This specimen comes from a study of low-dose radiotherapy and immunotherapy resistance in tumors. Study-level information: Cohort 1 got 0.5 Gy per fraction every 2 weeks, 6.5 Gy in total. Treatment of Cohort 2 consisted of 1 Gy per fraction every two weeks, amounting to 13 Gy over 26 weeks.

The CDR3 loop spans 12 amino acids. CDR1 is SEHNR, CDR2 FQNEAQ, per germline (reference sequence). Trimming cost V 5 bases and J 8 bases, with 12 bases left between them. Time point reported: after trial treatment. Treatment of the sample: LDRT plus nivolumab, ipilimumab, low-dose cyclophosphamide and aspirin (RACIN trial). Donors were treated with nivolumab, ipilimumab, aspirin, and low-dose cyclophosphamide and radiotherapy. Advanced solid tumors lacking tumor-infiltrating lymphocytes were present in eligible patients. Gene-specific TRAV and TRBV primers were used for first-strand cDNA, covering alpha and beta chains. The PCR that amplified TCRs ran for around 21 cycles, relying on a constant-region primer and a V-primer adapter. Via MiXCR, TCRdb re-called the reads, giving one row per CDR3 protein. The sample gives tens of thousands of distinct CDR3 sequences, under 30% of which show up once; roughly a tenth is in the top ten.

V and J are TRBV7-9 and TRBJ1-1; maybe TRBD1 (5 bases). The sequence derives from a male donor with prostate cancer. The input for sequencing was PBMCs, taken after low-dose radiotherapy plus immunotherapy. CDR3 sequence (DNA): TGTGCCAGCAGCCGGGACGGCTACGAAGCTTTCTTT. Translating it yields CASSRDGYEAFF.